Each of the 24 T cell receptor delta chains below was sequenced from the same sample in a study of γδ T cells in repeated Plasmodium falciparum infection. TCRdb re-called the multiplex PCR reads through CATT. This sample carries 90,000 or so delta-chain clones, 0.95% to 1% of them seen once, and the ten largest clones take just under 10%. Bulk repertoires came from Vgamma9/Vdelta2+ or Vdelta2-negative gammadelta T cells flow-sorted from PBMC. Specimen: gamma-delta T cells from blood. All receptors derive from a pool of human donors (malaria-infected and uninfected, not separated).

This clone was detected only a few times. TCRdb lists the protein of a much larger clone for this DNA, which differs at residue 19, so this is likely a read error; the protein given here is translated from the DNA itself. The J gene went uncalled, whereas the V gene is TRDV1; TRDD3, the table's D call, was not compared with the DNA. The CDR3 loop spans 21 amino acids. CDR1 is TSWWSYY, CDR2 QGS, per germline. The CDR3 bases are TGTGCTCTTGGGGAACTCCCCTTGAAGGGACTGGGGGATAAACCCACCGATAAACCCATCTTT. Residues: CALGELPLKGLGDKPTDKPIF.

For this clone: A read error likely explains why the TCRdb protein, taken from a much larger clone, differs from this DNA's translation at residue 3; the protein shown is translated from the DNA. The V call is TRDV3, the J call TRDJ1, with TRDD3 matching 9 bases. Because TCRdb records no J gene, it was assigned here through a match of the DNA to germline. The J segment lost 0 bases and the V segment lost 4 bases, leaving 12 bases of the junction unmatched. Germline V gene data show CDR1 as TVYSNPD and CDR2 as GDNSRS (reference sequence). This CDR3 spans 16 amino acids. CDR3 protein: CASLSTGDTYTDKLIF. CDR3 bases: TGTGCCTCCTTATCCACCGGGGATACGTACACCGATAAACTCATCTTT.

A remark on this clone: This DNA's translation differs at residue 4 from TCRdb's protein, which comes from a much larger clone; a read error is likely, and the protein shown is translated from the DNA. This chain connects TRDV2 to TRDJ1; TRDD3 matches 7 bases. No J gene is reported in TCRdb; it was inferred here by comparing the DNA with germline. This CDR3 is built from 16 residues. CDR1 GEAIGNYY and CDR2 EKD come from the germline V gene. The CDR3: CACGTLGISLTDKLIF. The CDR3 nucleotides are TGTGCCTGTGGCACCTTGGGGATATCTCTCACCGATAAACTCATCTTT.

On this clone: A far larger clone is a single base away, which makes a read error likely. This sample also contains other DNA sequences that code for the same CDR3. The genes are TRDV2 and TRDJ1, with a possible D match to TRDD3 (6 bases). TCRdb carries no J gene annotation; the J gene was assigned here by matching the DNA with germline. Trimming took 0 bases from V and 0 from J, leaving 37 bases between them. Germline CDR1 is GEAIGNYY and CDR2 is EKD. The CDR3 is made up of 24 amino acids. CDR3 region: CACDTVRGGDTHYSTPTYTDKLIF. DNA for the CDR3: TGTGCCTGTGACACCGTGAGGGGGGGGGACACCCACTACAGTACACCGACGTACACCGATAAACTCATCTTT.

In this sample, this clone turned up a few times. With only one base between it and a far larger clone, this is likely a read error. The CDR3 region is CACDPLGDTTDKLIF. The CDR3 nucleotides read TGTGCCTGTGACCCTCTGGGGGATACGACCGATAAGCTCATCTTT. The J segment was not called; the V segment is TRDV2; the D call in the table, TRDD3, was not verified against the DNA. Germline-derived CDR1 and CDR2 are GEAIGNYY and EKD. There are 15 residues in the CDR3.

This clone was picked up a small number of times. Translating this DNA gives a protein that differs at residue 4 from the TCRdb one, which belongs to a much larger clone; a read error is likely, and the protein shown is this translation. The rearrangement uses TRDV2 and TRDJ1; D unclear. No J segment appears in TCRdb, so it was assigned here by matching the sequence to germline. This CDR3 region has 16 residues. Germline-derived CDR1 and CDR2 are GEAIGNYY and EKD. The CDR3 DNA reads as TGTGCCTGTTACACCGTGGAGGTCCAGTACACCGATAAACTCATCTTT. Its translation: CACYTVEVQYTDKLIF.

Details on this clone: The TCRdb protein, from a much larger clone, departs from this DNA's translation at residue 11, likely by read error; the protein shown derives from the DNA. The chain is built from TRDV1 and TRDJ1, with 8 bases fitting TRDD3. V was clipped by 8 bases and J by 1 base; unmatched bases: 18. Germline V gene lookup returns CDR1 TSWWSYY and CDR2 QGS. This CDR3 spans 18 amino acids. For the CDR3, the DNA is TGTGCTCTTTTTCCTAATCGACTGGGGGGATCTCTCACCGATAAACTCATCTTT. Residues: CALFPNRLGGSLTDKLIF.

About this clone itself: The TCRdb record carries a much larger clone's protein, which differs from this DNA's translation at residue 4; a read error is the likely cause, and the protein listed here is the DNA translation. V is TRDV2 and J is TRDJ1; 8 nucleotides match TRDD3. TCRdb does not report a J gene; here it was assigned by matching the DNA to germline references. J was trimmed by 0 bases and V by 5 bases; bases with no gene match: 7. The CDR3 has 15 amino acids. Germline assignment: CDR1 GEAIGNYY and CDR2 EKD. The CDR3 bases are TGTGCCTGTGGCTCCCTACTGGGGGACACCGATAAACTCATCTTT. Residues: CACGSLLGDTDKLIF.

In this sample, this clone turned up a few times. The protein TCRdb lists belongs to a much larger clone and differs from this DNA's translation at residue 15, which points to a read error; the protein shown is made from the DNA. The V and J genes are TRDV2 and TRDJ1; 10 bases match TRDD3. Since TCRdb gives no J gene, matching the DNA to germline was used here to assign it. CDR3 size: 22 residues. Germline V lookup: CDR1 GEAIGNYY, CDR2 EKD. V lost 0 bases and J lost 0; bases outside the gene matches: 21. CDR3 in amino acids: CACDTVRGDTHRRPPYTDKLIF. As DNA, the CDR3 is TGTGCCTGTGACACCGTTCGGGGGGATACGCACCGGAGGCCTCCGTACACCGATAAACTCATCTTT.

This clone was detected a few times. The protein in TCRdb stems from a much larger clone and differs at residue 13 from this DNA's translation, likely a read error; here the protein is translated from the DNA. The chain couples TRDV1 to TRDJ1; TRDD3 matches at 8 bases. The J gene is absent in TCRdb and was assigned here via DNA matching to germline. The CDR3 totals 21 residues. V lost 4 bases and J lost 5; bases outside the gene matches: 27. The V gene's germline CDR1 is TSWWSYY and CDR2 QGS. CDR3 in amino acids: CALGGASSSLLGGFSEDKLIF. The CDR3 DNA reads as TGTGCTCTTGGGGGCGCCTCTTCTTCCCTACTGGGGGGTTTTTCCGAGGATAAACTCATCTTT.

To note about this clone: Translating this DNA gives a protein that differs at residue 10 from the TCRdb one, which belongs to a much larger clone; a read error is likely, and the protein shown is this translation. This chain links TRDV2 with TRDJ2; a possible D gene is TRDD3 (5 bases). Because TCRdb records no J gene, it was assigned here through a match of the DNA to germline. This CDR3 comprises 15 residues. V was pared by 0 bases and J by 8 bases, with 15 bases between. The germline gives CDR1 GEAIGNYY, CDR2 EKD. CDR3 coding DNA: TGTGCCTGTGACACCCTTAGGGGAGACCAGGCACAACTCTTCTTT. It translates to CACDTLRGDQAQLFF.

This clone has a handful of counts. The protein TCRdb lists belongs to a much larger clone and differs from this DNA's translation at residue 17, which points to a read error; the protein shown is made from the DNA. The J gene has no call, while the V gene is TRDV2; whether TRDD3, the table's D call, matches the DNA was not checked. The CDR3 runs 19 residues. The germline V gene has CDR1 GEAIGNYY and CDR2 EKD. The CDR3 loop is CACDALQDGFGSNTDKPIF. DNA for the CDR3: TGTGCCTGTGATGCCCTGCAGGATGGGTTTGGAAGTAACACCGATAAACCCATCTTT.

This clone appeared a few times. The protein given by TCRdb reflects a much larger clone and differs at residue 3 from this DNA's translation, likely from a read error; the protein shown is the DNA's translation. CDR3 residues: CARDTGDQYTDKLIF. The CDR3 DNA sequence: TGTGCCCGTGACACCGGGGACCAGTACACCGATAAACTCATCTTT. The gene calls are TRDV2 and TRDJ1, with a tentative D call TRDD3 (5 bases). TCRdb offers no J gene call, so here the DNA was matched to germline to obtain one. Germline lookup yields CDR1 GEAIGNYY and CDR2 EKD. The CDR3 contains 15 residues.

This clone appeared a few times. TCRdb's protein for this DNA is that of a much larger clone and differs from the translation at residue 6, likely a read error; the protein shown is the DNA translation. The gene calls are TRDV1 and TRDJ1, with 8 bases fitting TRDD3. The ends lost 2 bases at V and 0 bases at J; junction bases unmatched: 14. This CDR3 comprises 19 residues. Germline V gene data show CDR1 as TSWWSYY and CDR2 as QGS. CDR3 in amino acids: CALGECLQLGGLYTDKLIF. The CDR3, as DNA: TGTGCTCTTGGGGAATGTCTCCAACTGGGGGGCCTGTACACCGATAAACTCATCTTT.

This clone was picked up a small number of times. The protein in TCRdb stems from a much larger clone and differs at residue 12 from this DNA's translation, likely a read error; here the protein is translated from the DNA. V and J are TRDV1 and TRDJ1; TRDD3 matches 11 bases. This CDR3 contains 20 residues. The junction had 14 bases not matched to a gene; V was cut back by 2 bases and J by 0 bases. Germline CDR1 is TSWWSYY and CDR2 is QGS. The CDR3 is CALGEGSAWGIRAYTDKLIF. The CDR3 nucleotides are TGTGCTCTTGGGGAAGGTTCCGCGTGGGGGATACGGGCTTACACCGATAAACTCATCTTT.

This clone was counted a few times. This is likely an artifact of a read error, given a far larger clone one base away. Other DNA sequences in this sample translate to the same CDR3. The CDR3 sequence is CALGEVALGDTDTDKLIF. In nucleotides, the CDR3 is TGTGCTCTTGGGGAAGTGGCCCTGGGGGATACCGACACCGATAAACTCATCTTT. The genes are TRDV1 and TRDJ1; 11 bases agree with TRDD3. The germline V gene has CDR1 TSWWSYY and CDR2 QGS. The CDR3 runs 18 residues. V lost 2 bases, J lost 0 bases, and 8 bases stayed unmatched.

Comment on this clone: The protein in TCRdb stems from a much larger clone and differs at residue 5 from this DNA's translation, likely a read error; here the protein is translated from the DNA. The chain uses TRDV1 and TRDJ1, with a tentative D call TRDD2 (5 bases). The J gene, not given by TCRdb, was assigned here from a germline match of the nucleotide sequence. Germline V lookup: CDR1 TSWWSYY, CDR2 QGS. The V end lost 8 bases, the J end lost 10 bases, and 29 bases lay between the germline ends. CDR3 length: 16 amino acids. CDR3 residues: CALLVFPTPYVCRLIF. CDR3 coding DNA: TGTGCTCTTCTGGTCTTCCCCACCCCGTACGTATGTAGACTCATCTTT.

Regarding this clone: TCRdb's entry gives the protein of a much larger clone, which mismatches this DNA's translation at residue 3, likely from a read error; the protein reported here is translated from the DNA. V gene TRDV2 combines with J gene TRDJ1; 13 nucleotides align to TRDD3. TCRdb offers no J gene call, so here the DNA was matched to germline to obtain one. Germline V CDR1 and CDR2: GEAIGNYY, EKD. The CDR3 is made up of 19 amino acids. The CDR3 DNA follows: TGTGCCCGTGACGGGGTTATTACTGGGGGATACGATCTCACCGATAAACTCATCTTT. This translates into CARDGVITGGYDLTDKLIF.

This clone was recorded at least ten times. Since a far larger clone is one base different, this is likely a read error. This same CDR3 is encoded by further DNA sequences in the sample. The J segment was not called; the V segment is TRDV2; the table names TRDD3, a call not compared with the DNA. Germline CDR1 GEAIGNYY, CDR2 EKD. This CDR3 spans 19 amino acids. The CDR3 nucleotides are TGTGCCTGTGACTCTCTAACTGGGGGACAGACTGAGTACACCGATAAGCTCATCTTT. It is translated as CACDSLTGGQTEYTDKLIF.

This clone was counted only a few times. TCRdb's protein, taken from a much larger clone, differs from this DNA's translation at residue 15, likely owing to a read error; the protein displayed comes from the DNA. The chain is built from TRDV1 and TRDJ1; 8 nucleotides align to TRDD2. Here the J gene came from matching the DNA to germline, since TCRdb omits it. This CDR3 is 21 amino acids long. Trimming at V came to 3 bases and at J to 1 base, leaving 22 bases not matched to a gene. Germline loops: CDR1 TSWWSYY, CDR2 QGS. Here the CDR3 DNA reads TGTGCTCTTGGGGACGCAACCTTCCTAAAAGGTACTGGGCTTTGCACCGATAAACTCATCTTT. Protein: CALGDATFLKGTGLCTDKLIF.

Remarks on this clone: This DNA's translation and the protein TCRdb lists, from a much larger clone, do not match at residue 13, likely due to a read error; the protein shown is translated from the DNA. The chain recombines TRDV1 with TRDJ1; D remains ambiguous. Germline loops: CDR1 TSWWSYY, CDR2 QGS. This CDR3 has 16 amino acids. CDR3 protein: CALGEAETADTDRLIF. The CDR3 nucleotides read TGTGCTCTTGGGGAAGCGGAGACGGCTGACACCGATAGACTCATCTTT.

The sample holds many counts of this clone. The rearrangement joins TRDV1 to TRDJ1; D is possibly TRDD3 (5 bases). The CDR3 has 15 amino acids. V lost 5 bases to trimming and J lost 0 bases, with 13 bases between them. Per the germline V gene, CDR1 is TSWWSYY and CDR2 is QGS. The CDR3 DNA reads as TGTGCTCTTGGGCGGAGGGGGCTATACACCGATAAACTCATCTTT. Translating gives CALGRRGLYTDKLIF.

Note on this clone: The protein recorded in TCRdb matches a much larger clone and deviates from this DNA's translation at residue 7, suggesting a read error; the protein here is obtained by translating the DNA. The J gene is TRDJ1, the V gene TRDV1; D might be TRDD3 (6 bases). The J gene is not listed in TCRdb, so it was assigned here from a DNA match to germline. Trimming pared 2 bases from V and 2 bases from J, leaving 24 bases between. This CDR3 is built from 19 residues. CDR1 and CDR2 (germline): TSWWSYY, QGS. CDR3 sequence reads: CALGEWFYDVSTGTDKLIF. The CDR3 coding sequence is TGTGCTCTTGGGGAATGGTTCTACGATGTGAGTACTGGGACCGATAAACTCATCTTT.

The chain is built from TRDV1 and TRDJ1, with unresolved D. The J gene was missing in TCRdb and was found by matching the end of the DNA to germline. The CDR3 loop spans 20 amino acids. V was shortened by 0 bases and J by 10 bases, with 33 bases between the two germline ends. From germline, CDR1 is TSWWSYY and CDR2 QGS. CDR3 in amino acids: CALGELGNHGYVAPLIRLIF. DNA of the CDR3: TGTGCTCTTGGGGAACTAGGCAATCACGGCTACGTTGCCCCCCTTATAAGACTCATCTTT.